This entry lists 31 T cell receptor beta chains sequenced from one sample in a study of T cells in Graves' hyperthyroidism and ophthalmopathy. The CDR3 regions of TCR beta were amplified from RNA transcripts. The TCR CDR3 was amplified in a first-round RT-PCR using the HTBI primer set. A single record per CDR3 protein comes from TCRdb applying MiXCR to the multiplex PCR reads. This table holds a few hundred thousand distinct CDR3 sequences, around 14% found once. Material for sequencing was blood. Receptor source: a young woman with Graves' hyperthyroidism that later progressed to Graves' ophthalmopathy.

The rearrangement joins TRBV24-1 to TRBJ2-5; tentative D call: TRBD1 (5 bases). Germline CDR1 reads KGHDR; CDR2 reads SFDVKD. The ends were cut back, 4 bases at V and 1 base at J, with 12 bases in the middle. This CDR3 contains 15 residues. As DNA, the CDR3 is TGTGCCACCAGTGACTCAGGGATAGTCCAAGAGACCCAGTACTTC. Its translation: CATSDSGIVQETQYF.

This clonotype has more than one count but fewer than ten. The chain joins TRBV20-1 to TRBJ1-4; TRBD1 aligns across 9 bases. From germline, CDR1 is DFQATT and CDR2 SNEGSKA (reference sequence). CDR3 length: 12 residues. CDR3 sequence reads: CSAGQGNEKLFF. CDR3 nucleotides: TGCAGCGCAGGACAGGGGAATGAAAAACTGTTTTTT.

This clonotype was seen ten or more times. CDR3: CASSLGEPAYSPLHF. CDR3 sequence (DNA): TGTGCCAGCAGCTTGGGGGAGCCGGCCTATTCACCCCTCCACTTT. The gene calls are TRBV7-8 and TRBJ1-6; maybe TRBD1 (5 bases). Germline CDR1 reads SGHVS; CDR2 reads FQNEAQ. V lost 3 bases and J lost 8, with 14 bases in between. The CDR3 totals 15 residues.

This chain joins TRBV15 and TRBJ2-1; D is ambiguous. Germline V lookup: CDR1 LNHNV, CDR2 YYDKDF (reference sequence). There are 15 residues in the CDR3. V was clipped by 1 base and J by 10 bases, with 17 bases between them. This CDR3 reads CATSRGDVEHGEQFF. Here the CDR3 DNA reads TGTGCCACCAGCAGAGGTGACGTAGAGCATGGAGAGCAGTTCTTC.

This clonotype showed up just once. A read error may account for a junction end that differs from germline. The CDR3 loop is CAGSVETTSDWTGELFF. In DNA, the CDR3 is TGTGCCGGCAGCGTAGAAACGACTAGCGATTGGACCGGGGAGCTGTTTTTT. V gene TRBV9 combines with J gene TRBJ2-2; 8 nucleotides agree with TRBD2. Germline-derived CDR1 and CDR2 are SGDLS and YYNGEE. The CDR3 extends over 17 amino acids.

This clonotype was counted only a few times. This chain connects TRBV10-3 to TRBJ1-2, with 7 bases identical to TRBD1. The CDR3 covers 14 residues. Germline V lookup: CDR1 ENHRY, CDR2 SYGVKD. J lost 4 bases, V lost 5 bases, and 7 bases had no gene match. CDR3 residues: CAISPTGRLYGYTF. CDR3 nucleotides: TGTGCCATCAGTCCGACAGGGCGGCTCTATGGCTACACCTTC.

This clonotype was picked up many times. The chain employs TRBV3-1 and TRBJ2-7, with TRBD2 matching over 13 bases. Germline V gene sequence: CDR1 LGHDT, CDR2 YNNKEL (reference sequence). The CDR3 extends over 15 amino acids. The trim removed 2 bases at V and 6 bases at J, leaving 4 bases unmatched. The CDR3 is CASSQTSGRAGEQYF. The CDR3, as DNA: TGTGCCAGCAGCCAAACTAGCGGGAGGGCAGGCGAGCAGTACTTC.

The genes are TRBV6-1 and TRBJ2-5; possibly TRBD1 for D (6 bases). Per the germline V gene, CDR1 is MNHNS and CDR2 is SASEGT. The CDR3 runs to 14 residues. The V end was cut by 6 bases, the J end by 3 bases, with 14 bases between. CDR3 in amino acids: CASRLYRAEETQYF. CDR3 coding DNA: TGTGCCAGCAGGCTATACAGGGCAGAAGAGACCCAGTACTTC.

In this sample, this clonotype turned up many times. The rearrangement joins TRBV28 to TRBJ2-7; D ambiguous. Trimming stripped 7 bases from V and 0 bases from J, with 16 bases between. The CDR3 covers 15 residues. Germline V gene data show CDR1 as MDHEN and CDR2 as SYDVKM. In DNA, the CDR3 is TGTGCCAGCACGAGAGGAAGGCTTAGCTCCTACGAGCAGTACTTC. It translates to CASTRGRLSSYEQYF.

About this clonotype: A much more abundant neighbour one base away suggests this may be a read error. The chain uses TRBV6-9 and TRBJ1-4, with 7 bases that match TRBD1. This CDR3 region has 17 residues. Germline V lookup: CDR1 MNHGY, CDR2 SVAAGI. The CDR3 sequence: CASSYPETGTHNEKLSF. CDR3 nucleotides: TGTGCCAGCAGTTATCCTGAGACAGGGACGCATAATGAAAAACTGTCTTTT.

This clonotype came up many times. The chain couples TRBV20-1 to TRBJ2-7, with D perhaps being TRBD1 or TRBD2 (5 bases each). Germline CDR1 is DFQATT and CDR2 is SNEGSKA (reference sequence). This CDR3 contains 15 residues. V lost 6 bases to trimming and J lost 3 bases, with 21 bases between them. CDR3 nucleotide sequence: TGCAGTGCCCGAAGGGCGGACGGTGGGGGCTACGAGCAGTACTTC. Protein product: CSARRADGGGYEQYF.

There are a few counts of this clonotype. The chain joins TRBV19 to TRBJ2-1; TRBD1 matches at 8 bases. Germline V gene sequence: CDR1 LNHDA, CDR2 SQIVND (reference sequence). Unmatched junction bases numbered 9, after V lost 7 bases and J lost 7 bases. The CDR3 is made up of 14 amino acids. This CDR3 reads CASIGAGGWNEQFF. The CDR3 nucleotides read TGTGCCAGTATAGGGGCAGGGGGCTGGAATGAGCAGTTCTTC.

This clonotype was recorded at least ten times. The CDR3 DNA reads as TGCGCCAGCAGCTTACCACAGGGACCTGAAGCTTTCTTT. Protein: CASSLPQGPEAFF. The V gene is TRBV5-1, the J gene TRBJ1-1; D is perhaps TRBD1 (6 bases). The CDR3 is 13 residues long. With 2 bases removed from V and 6 bases from J, the gap between germline ends came to 11 bases. Germline assignment: CDR1 SGHRS and CDR2 YFSETQ.

This clonotype was detected only a few times. The chain combines TRBV19 with TRBJ1-2; D is undetermined. Trimming removed 8 bases from V and 4 bases from J, with 5 bases in between. The CDR3 spans 10 residues. Germline-derived CDR1 and CDR2 are LNHDA and SQIVND (reference sequence). The CDR3 is CASLGYGYTF. CDR3 DNA sequence: TGTGCCAGTCTTGGCTATGGCTACACCTTC.

This clonotype occurred a few times. This chain connects TRBV19 to TRBJ2-2; D may be TRBD1 or TRBD2 (5 bases each). This CDR3 is built from 14 residues. Per the germline V gene, CDR1 is LNHDA and CDR2 is SQIVND (reference sequence). Trimming removed 5 bases at V and 4 bases at J, with 11 bases between. CDR3 sequence (DNA): TGTGCCAGTAGTTCCCGGGGCGCCACCGGGGAGCTGTTTTTT. Encoded protein: CASSSRGATGELFF.

The chain combines TRBV24-1 with TRBJ2-5; 9 bases are a match to TRBD1. Germline V CDR1 and CDR2: KGHDR, SFDVKD. Trimming at V came to 4 bases and at J to 7 bases, leaving 12 bases not matched to a gene. CDR3 length: 16 amino acids. The DNA for the CDR3 is TGTGCCACCAGTGACCCGGGACAGGGCCGGGGCGGGACCCAGTACTTC. The encoded protein is CATSDPGQGRGGTQYF.

This clonotype was seen only a few times. V is TRBV5-6 and J is TRBJ2-7; the D call may be TRBD1 or TRBD2 (5 bases each). CDR3 length: 15 amino acids. Trimming stripped 0 bases from V and 2 bases from J, with 12 bases between. Germline V gene sequence: CDR1 SGHDT, CDR2 YYEEEE. This CDR3 reads CASSLGAGSTYEQYF. The DNA of the CDR3 is TGTGCCAGCAGCTTGGGGGCAGGGAGCACCTACGAGCAGTACTTC.

Ten or more counts support this clonotype. The V call is TRBV5-1, the J call TRBJ2-6; D gene uncertain. Between the trimmed V and J ends, which lost 0 bases and 0 bases, there was a span of 7 bases. The CDR3 loop spans 16 amino acids. The germline V gene has CDR1 SGHRS and CDR2 YFSETQ. In DNA, the CDR3 is TGCGCCAGCAGCTTGGGGGATTCCTCTGGGGCCAACGTCCTGACTTTC. This translates into CASSLGDSSGANVLTF.

This clonotype was counted between two and nine times. The chain employs TRBV2 and TRBJ2-7; a weak D match, TRBD2 (6 bases). This CDR3 is 10 amino acids long. Trimming left V 11 bases short and J 3 bases short, with 8 bases between. Germline values: CDR1 SNHLY, CDR2 FYNNEI. CDR3 coding DNA: TGTGCCGGGGGACTCTACGAGCAGTACTTC. Encoded protein: CAGGLYEQYF.

This clonotype has a count of ten or more. The V call is TRBV5-8, the J call TRBJ2-1; D gene uncertain. V was clipped by 3 bases and J by 0 bases, with 16 bases between them. Per germline, CDR1 SGHTS and CDR2 YDEGEE. The CDR3 totals 17 residues. This chain's CDR3 is CASSSYPRSGSYNEQFF. The CDR3 DNA reads TGTGCCAGCAGCTCGTACCCGCGGAGTGGCTCCTACAATGAGCAGTTCTTC. The full variable domain, completed using reference TRBV5-8 and TRBJ2-1, is EAGVTQSPTHLIKTRGQQATLRCSPISGHTSVYWYQQALGLGLQFLLWYDEGEERNRGNFPPRFSGRQFPNYSSELNVNALELEDSALYLCASSSYPRSGSYNEQFFGPGTRLTVL.

This rearrangement joins TRBV6-1 to TRBJ1-4, with 10 bases fitting TRBD1. In germline, CDR1 is MNHNS, CDR2 SASEGT. V lost 5 bases to trimming and J lost 5 bases; unmatched junction nucleotides: 11. This CDR3 has 17 residues. The CDR3: CASSSTGQGPPNEKLFF. The CDR3 DNA reads as TGTGCCAGCAGTTCCACGGGACAGGGGCCGCCCAATGAAAAACTGTTTTTT.

This clonotype was detected many times. This chain connects TRBV2 to TRBJ2-7; D unresolved. Germline V gene data show CDR1 as SNHLY and CDR2 as FYNNEI. This CDR3 region has 12 residues. The V end lost 7 bases, the J end lost 2 bases, and 9 bases lay between the germline ends. The CDR3: CASTEVTYEQYF. CDR3 DNA sequence: TGTGCCAGCACCGAGGTTACCTACGAGCAGTACTTC.

A remark on this clonotype: Since a much larger clone is just one base distant, this may be a read error. This sequence joins TRBV27 and TRBJ2-7; TRBD2 is a possible D gene (5 bases). The CDR3 is 12 residues long. Trimming took off 6 bases at V and 4 bases at J, with 10 bases between the two ends. Germline assignment: CDR1 MNHEY and CDR2 SMNVEV (reference sequence). CDR3 loop: CASSVEGYEQYF. CDR3 sequence (DNA): TGTGCCAGCAGCGTCGAGGGATACGAGCAGTACTTC.

The chain employs TRBV24-1 and TRBJ2-5, with D unclear. CDR1 is KGHDR and CDR2 is SFDVKD in the germline V gene. The V end was cut by 1 base, the J end by 8 bases, with 4 bases between. CDR3 length: 11 residues. CDR3 bases: TGTGCCACCAGTGATTTTGGTACCCAGTACTTC. Translation gives CATSDFGTQYF.

This clonotype showed up many times. The chain uses TRBV28 and TRBJ2-1, with D perhaps matching TRBD2 (5 bases). The CDR3 length is 14 residues. CDR1 is MDHEN and CDR2 is SYDVKM in the germline V gene. V lost 5 bases and J 4 bases, leaving 12 bases between the germline ends. CDR3 sequence (DNA): TGTGCCAGCAGTCCACGGACTTTATACAATGAGCAGTTCTTC. It specifies CASSPRTLYNEQFF. Full variable domain (outside the CDR3, taken from reference TRBV28 and TRBJ2-1): DVKVTQSSRYLVKRTGEKVFLECVQDMDHENMFWYRQDPGLGLRLIYFSYDVKMKEKGDIPEGYSVSREKKERFSLILESASTNQTSMYLCASSPRTLYNEQFFGPGTRLTVL.

This clonotype has ten or more counts. V is TRBV6-1 and J is TRBJ2-3, with D tentatively TRBD1 or TRBD2 (5 bases each). The length of the CDR3 is 15 residues. Germline CDR1 MNHNS, CDR2 SASEGT. V dropped 6 bases and J dropped 0 bases, with 13 bases sitting between them. The CDR3 region is CASSPPGPSTDTQYF. Here the CDR3 DNA reads TGTGCCAGCAGCCCCCCGGGACCCAGCACAGATACGCAGTATTTT.

Comment on this clonotype: With a much larger clone just one base away, this may be a read error. The chain has TRBV18 and TRBJ2-5, with D perhaps TRBD2 (7 bases). V was pared by 3 bases and J by 1 base, with 12 bases between. This CDR3 comprises 15 residues. CDR1 KGHSH and CDR2 LQKENI come from the germline V gene. CDR3 DNA sequence: TGTGCCAGCTCACCCACGCGGGGGCCCCAAGAGACCCAGTACTTC. Translating gives CASSPTRGPQETQYF.

This clonotype was detected only once. This sequence joins TRBV20-1 and TRBJ2-4, with D tentatively TRBD2 (5 bases). Per the germline V gene, CDR1 is DFQATT and CDR2 is SNEGSKA (reference sequence). Trimming shortened V by 3 bases and J by 1 base, and 7 bases separated the two germline ends. The CDR3 loop spans 13 amino acids. The CDR3 bases are TGCAGTGCTAGCGGGATCGCCAAAAACATTCAGTACTTC. Protein sequence: CSASGIAKNIQYF.

Concerning this clonotype: This may arise from a read error, as a much more abundant clone is one base away. This chain uses TRBV29-1 with TRBJ1-1; 11 bases are a match to TRBD1. Germline V gene data show CDR1 as SQVTM and CDR2 as ANQGSEA. This CDR3 has 15 amino acids. The CDR3 here is CSGEGGQGENAEAFF. CDR3 DNA sequence: TGCAGCGGTGAGGGGGGACAGGGGGAGAACGCTGAAGCTTTCTTT.

The genes are TRBV2 and TRBJ2-1; 11 bases match TRBD1. V was clipped by 4 bases and J by 7 bases; unmatched bases: 3. CDR1 is SNHLY and CDR2 is FYNNEI in the germline V gene. The CDR3 length is 14 residues. The CDR3 here is CASSGTGGGNEQFF. The DNA for the CDR3 is TGTGCCAGCAGTGGGACAGGGGGCGGGAATGAGCAGTTCTTC.

This clonotype was recorded many times. The rearrangement uses TRBV27 and TRBJ2-1; either TRBD1 or TRBD2 may fit D (5 bases each). V was pared by 5 bases and J by 3 bases, with 11 bases between. This CDR3 region has 14 residues. Per the germline V gene, CDR1 is MNHEY and CDR2 is SMNVEV (reference sequence). The CDR3, as DNA: TGTGCCAGCAGTCCACGGGGCAGCTACAATGAGCAGTTCTTC. Residues: CASSPRGSYNEQFF.